A single sample gave rise to the 26 T cell receptor beta chains below, sequenced in a study of blood T cell repertoires in COVID-19. The method was immunoSEQ multiplex PCR; TCRdb's version includes in-frame clones alone and lacks a portion of them. This sample has 200,000 or so clones, with around four fifths found just once. Sequencing was carried out using peripheral blood. Every receptor here comes from a woman aged 25 to 45 with acute or convalescent COVID-19.

V and J are TRBV11-2 and TRBJ2-7, with D hard to call. Germline-derived CDR1 and CDR2 are SGHAT and FQNNGV. V was cut by 1 base and J by 4 bases, with 8 bases left in between. The CDR3 is made up of 13 amino acids. The CDR3 DNA is TGTGCCAGCAGCTTAGGAGAGAGGTACGAGCAGTACTTC. Translation: CASSLGERYEQYF.

The V and J genes are TRBV7-2 and TRBJ1-6; 9 bases line up with TRBD1. CDR3 size: 15 residues. The V gene's germline CDR1 is SGHTA and CDR2 FQGNSA. Trimming took 3 bases from V and 9 from J; bases not matched to a gene: 6. Written as DNA, the CDR3 is TGTGCCAGCAGCTTTGACAGGGGGTTTGGTTCACCCCTCCACTTT. It encodes CASSFDRGFGSPLHF.

This clone was counted between two and nine times. The chain joins TRBV30 to TRBJ2-1; 14 nucleotides match TRBD2. With V trimmed by 7 bases and J by 2 bases, 16 bases remained unmatched. Germline V gene lookup returns CDR1 GTSNPN and CDR2 SVGIG (reference sequence). This CDR3 has 19 residues. Written as DNA, the CDR3 is TGTGCCTCATCTTCGGGACTAGCGGGAGTATCATCCCCCTACAATGAGCAGTTCTTC. Protein: CASSSGLAGVSSPYNEQFF.

This clone has just one count. This chain joins TRBV6-5 and TRBJ2-3; D is undetermined. V lost 5 bases to trimming and J lost 0 bases, with 9 bases between them. This CDR3 is built from 14 residues. Germline V lookup: CDR1 MNHEY, CDR2 SVGAGI. Here the CDR3 reads CASSPASSTDTQYF. The CDR3, as DNA: TGTGCCAGCAGTCCAGCGTCTAGCACAGATACGCAGTATTTT.

The rearrangement joins TRBV7-3 to TRBJ2-1; 9 nucleotides line up with TRBD1. Looked up from germline, CDR1 is SGHTA and CDR2 is FQGTGA. J was trimmed by 15 bases and V by 2 bases; bases with no gene match: 17. The CDR3 has 16 amino acids. Here the CDR3 DNA reads TGTGCCAGCAGCTTATTTCACAGGGGGCAGGACCCCCCTCGGTTCTTC. Its translation is CASSLFHRGQDPPRFF.

In its sample, this clone was seen a few times. This chain uses TRBV18 with TRBJ2-7; 8 bases fit TRBD2. The CDR3 length is 14 residues. Germline CDR1 KGHSH, CDR2 LQKENI. Trimming cost V 4 bases and J 6 bases; bases outside gene matches: 8. CDR3 nucleotide sequence: TGTGCCAGCTCACGGGAGACTAGCGTTAGCGAGCAGTACTTC. Its translation: CASSRETSVSEQYF.

The chain links TRBV12-3 or TRBV12-4 to TRBJ1-1; tentatively, D is TRBD1 (5 bases). CDR3 length equals 13 residues. V shed 9 bases and J shed 1 base, with 12 bases lying between them. The CDR3 DNA sequence: TGTGCCAGATCCAGGGTATCGAACACTGAAGCTTTCTTT. It specifies CARSRVSNTEAFF.

The J gene is TRBJ2-7, the V gene TRBV6-5; 7 bases match TRBD1. Germline-derived CDR1 and CDR2 are MNHEY and SVGAGI. V shed 5 bases, J shed 6 bases, and the junction held 10 bases outside the gene matches. The CDR3 is 14 residues long. The DNA of the CDR3 is TGTGCCAGCAGTAGACAGGGTGAGGTAGGCGAGCAGTACTTC. Translating it yields CASSRQGEVGEQYF.

This chain uses TRBV5-1 with TRBJ1-5; D remains unclear. This CDR3 region has 15 residues. Trimming left V 0 bases short and J 4 bases short, with 11 bases between. Germline CDR1 reads SGHRS; CDR2 reads YFSETQ. The chain's CDR3 is CASSLDGLSNQPQHF. CDR3 nucleotides: TGCGCCAGCAGCTTGGATGGACTTAGTAATCAGCCCCAGCATTTT. Full variable domain (rest looked up from reference TRBV5-1 and TRBJ1-5): KAGVTQTPRYLIKTRGQQVTLSCSPISGHRSVSWYQQTPGQGLQFLFEYFSETQRNKGNFPGRFSGRQFSNSRSEMNVSTLELGDSALYLCASSLDGLSNQPQHFGDGTRLSIL.

This clone has more than one count but fewer than ten. This rearrangement joins TRBV2 to TRBJ2-3; tentatively, D is TRBD2 (6 bases). This CDR3 region has 16 residues. Germline assignment: CDR1 SNHLY and CDR2 FYNNEI. Trimming took 8 bases from V and 3 from J, leaving 21 bases between them. Here the CDR3 DNA reads TGTGCCAGCTCCCCAAGGAGGAGGGGTTCGACAGATACGCAGTATTTT. It translates to CASSPRRRGSTDTQYF.

The chain recombines TRBV10-3 with TRBJ2-3, with TRBD1 identical over 12 bases. The CDR3 spans 14 residues. Per the germline V gene, CDR1 is ENHRY and CDR2 is SYGVKD. The V and J ends lost 10 bases and 2 bases, in that order; junction bases with no gene match: 4. Here the CDR3 DNA reads TGTGCCACCGGGACAGGGGGCATCACAGATACGCAGTATTTT. This codes for CATGTGGITDTQYF.

CDR3 residues: CASDPGLAGAEQYF. The CDR3 DNA reads as TGCGCCAGCGATCCGGGACTAGCGGGAGCCGAGCAGTACTTC. The chain couples TRBV5-1 to TRBJ2-7; 14 positions agree with TRBD2. Trimming took 7 bases from V and 6 from J; bases not matched to a gene: 6. Germline V CDR1 and CDR2: SGHRS, YFSETQ. This CDR3 region has 14 residues.

This clone was seen only once. This rearrangement joins TRBV12-5 to TRBJ2-3; maybe TRBD1 (5 bases). V lost 5 bases and J 6 bases, leaving 15 bases between the germline ends. The germline CDR1 and CDR2 sequences are LGHNT and FRNRAP. The length of the CDR3 is 14 residues. CDR3 region: CASGPGQVGDTQYF. CDR3 DNA sequence: TGTGCTAGTGGTCCCGGACAAGTCGGTGATACGCAGTATTTT.

The CDR3 is CASSLLGTGSSPLHF. The CDR3 DNA is TGTGCCAGCAGCTTATTAGGGACAGGGAGTTCACCCCTCCACTTT. V is TRBV11-2 and J is TRBJ1-6, with TRBD1 identical over 9 bases. CDR3 length: 15 amino acids. Germline V gene data show CDR1 as SGHAT and CDR2 as FQNNGV. With V trimmed by 2 bases and J by 9 bases, 5 bases remained unmatched. The whole variable domain, filled in from reference TRBV11-2 and TRBJ1-6, reads EAGVAQSPRYKIIEKRQSVAFWCNPISGHATLYWYQQILGQGPKLLIQFQNNGVVDDSQLPKDRFSAERLKGVDSTLKIQPAKLEDSAVYLCASSLLGTGSSPLHFGNGTRLTVT.

J is TRBJ2-2 and V is TRBV10-3; D might be TRBD2 (6 bases). The germline V and J ends were trimmed by 5 bases and 1 base, with 17 bases remaining between them. Germline values: CDR1 ENHRY, CDR2 SYGVKD. The CDR3 loop spans 17 amino acids. The CDR3 DNA sequence: TGTGCCATCAGTCCTGGAGGGCTGTTGGGGAACACCGGGGAGCTGTTTTTT. Translated: CAISPGGLLGNTGELFF.

This rearrangement joins TRBV7-9 to TRBJ1-1; unclear D gene. The CDR3 extends over 13 amino acids. V shed 6 bases and J shed 1 base, with 9 bases lying between them. CDR1 is SEHNR and CDR2 is FQNEAQ in the germline V gene (reference sequence). The CDR3: CASRPQQNTEAFF. In nucleotides, the CDR3 is TGTGCCAGCAGGCCACAGCAGAACACTGAAGCTTTCTTT.

The chain links TRBV15 to TRBJ2-5; 13 nucleotides agree with TRBD2. Germline values: CDR1 LNHNV, CDR2 YYDKDF (reference sequence). CDR3 length: 17 amino acids. V dropped 5 bases and J dropped 3; count of bases not matched to a gene: 9. CDR3 bases: TGTGCCACCAGCCCAAAAGGTGGGACTAGCGGGGAAGAGACCCAGTACTTC. Its translation is CATSPKGGTSGEETQYF.

J is TRBJ2-2 and V is TRBV27; maybe TRBD2 (6 bases). This CDR3 has 13 amino acids. CDR1 is MNHEY and CDR2 is SMNVEV in the germline V gene (reference sequence). V shed 6 bases and J shed 6 bases, with 11 bases lying between them. The CDR3 region is CASSIGGPGELFF. The CDR3 nucleotides read TGTGCCAGCAGCATCGGGGGTCCCGGGGAGCTGTTTTTT.

The chain has TRBV28 and TRBJ1-2; 9 bases map to TRBD1. The germline V gene has CDR1 MDHEN and CDR2 SYDVKM. The CDR3 covers 13 residues. After removal of 6 bases from V and 4 bases from J, the junction contained 3 bases not matched to a gene. CDR3 sequence (DNA): TGTGCCAGCAGCCCGACAGGGGGCTATGGCTACACCTTC. This encodes CASSPTGGYGYTF.

The chain is built from TRBV29-1 and TRBJ2-3; TRBD2 agrees at 8 bases. J was trimmed by 1 base and V by 7 bases; bases with no gene match: 4. Germline CDR1 and CDR2: SQVTM and ANQGSEA. This CDR3 comprises 13 residues. CDR3 nucleotides: TGCAGCGGTGAGACTAGCGGCACAGATACGCAGTATTTT. It translates to CSGETSGTDTQYF.

The DNA of the CDR3 is TGTGCCAGCAGCGCCACCACTAGTACCACGGCCAAAAACATTCAGTACTTC. Its protein is CASSATTSTTAKNIQYF. The genes are TRBV9 and TRBJ2-4; possibly TRBD2 for D (5 bases). Trimming left V 3 bases short and J 1 base short, with 17 bases between. The CDR3 has 17 residues. Germline lookup yields CDR1 SGDLS and CDR2 YYNGEE.

The chain carries TRBV28 and TRBJ2-7; TRBD1 might be the D (6 bases). Germline loops: CDR1 MDHEN, CDR2 SYDVKM. The length of the CDR3 is 15 residues. Between the trimmed V and J ends, which lost 6 bases and 4 bases, there was a span of 19 bases. CDR3 in amino acids: CASSSTAGVRYEQYF. The CDR3 DNA reads TGTGCCAGCAGCTCCACGGCAGGGGTCAGGTACGAGCAGTACTTC.

This rearrangement joins TRBV2 to TRBJ1-1; possible D gene TRBD1, 6 bases. The CDR3 extends over 14 amino acids. Germline values: CDR1 SNHLY, CDR2 FYNNEI. V dropped 11 bases and J dropped 0 bases, with 16 bases sitting between them. CDR3 coding DNA: TGTGCCTGTTGCGCAGGGGTCATGAACACTGAAGCTTTCTTT. Encoded protein: CACCAGVMNTEAFF. Drawing the rest from reference TRBV2 and TRBJ1-1, the complete variable domain is EPEVTQTPSHQVTQMGQEVILRCVPISNHLYFYWYRQILGQKVEFLVSFYNNEISEKSEIFDDQFSVERPDGSNFTLKIRSTKLEDSAMYFCACCAGVMNTEAFFGQGTRLTVV.

V and J are TRBV6-5 and TRBJ1-6; D is uncertain. Per the germline V gene, CDR1 is MNHEY and CDR2 is SVGAGI. The CDR3 sequence is 12 residues long. V was cut by 6 bases and J by 9 bases, with 9 bases left in between. The DNA of the CDR3 is TGTGCCAGCAGCGCAAGAGGTTCACCCCTCCACTTT. It specifies CASSARGSPLHF.

This sequence joins TRBV6-5 and TRBJ2-3, with 8 bases fitting TRBD2. The trim removed 2 bases at V and 5 bases at J, leaving 9 bases unmatched. The CDR3 contains 16 residues. Germline-derived CDR1 and CDR2 are MNHEY and SVGAGI. The CDR3 is CASSYPFGRGEDTQYF. The DNA for the CDR3 is TGTGCCAGCAGTTACCCTTTTGGGCGGGGGGAAGATACGCAGTATTTT.

CDR3 bases: TGTGCCAGCCGGGGAGGAAGGTACGAGCAGTACTTC. It specifies CASRGGRYEQYF. The V call is TRBV28, the J call TRBJ2-7, with D perhaps matching TRBD2 (6 bases). The V end was cut by 8 bases, the J end by 4 bases, with 12 bases between. The CDR3 covers 12 residues. Germline V CDR1 and CDR2: MDHEN, SYDVKM.